This T cell receptor beta chain derives from a study of T cell responses to AZD1222 COVID-19 vaccine. Study conclusions and caveats: Spike-specific TCR repertoires showed rising breadth and depth after two AZD1222 doses. Spike regions recognized by vaccine-associated CD4 TCRs spanned the protein, led by 160-218 and 743-854. Clonal diversity may have been underestimated in mostly white British donors.

Here immunoSEQ multiplex PCR was the method, and the copy in TCRdb shows in-frame clones only, minus some. The sample has more than 100,000 clones, over 80% seen once; the top ten hold 20%. A remark on this clone: What it recognizes is unknown.

This sequence was found in an adult in good health. Source: peripheral blood, taken on day 0 of AZD1222 vaccination.

DNA of the CDR3: TGTGCCAGCAGCGTAGGGCAGGGTGTGTATAATGAGCAGTTCTTC. Translation gives CASSVGQGVYNEQFF. The chain recombines TRBV9 with TRBJ2-1, with D perhaps matching TRBD1 (5 bases). The CDR3 is 15 residues long. V gave up 0 bases and J gave up 7 bases, with 14 bases separating them. In germline, CDR1 is SGDLS, CDR2 YYNGEE.